This T cell receptor (beta chain) was documented in a study of blood T cell repertoires in COVID-19. Study overall: Sites in the United States, Italy and Spain provided acute and convalescent COVID-19 samples. Sources were T cells, B-cell-depleted T cells, or PBMCs; the material itself was cDNA or gDNA.

CDR3 size: 13 residues. Germline CDR1 reads MNHEY; CDR2 reads SVGAGI. Trimming shortened V by 6 bases and J by 4 bases, and 12 bases separated the two germline ends. Original handling: Reference gene primers were amplified, and this amplification served to estimate nucleated cell counts. TCRdb's copy holds only in-frame clones and misses some; the assay was immunoSEQ multiplex PCR. V, J and clone size reflect that table, while D and trimming were determined from the DNA. The sample contains roughly 91,000 clones, over 75% of which appear only once. This TCR was sampled from a man between 65 and 85 years old with acute or convalescent COVID-19. V and J are TRBV6-5 and TRBJ1-1; D gene unclear. The sample taken for sequencing was peripheral blood. The CDR3 sequence: CASSQPGGTEAFF. The CDR3 nucleotides read TGTGCCAGCAGCCAACCAGGTGGCACTGAAGCTTTCTTT.